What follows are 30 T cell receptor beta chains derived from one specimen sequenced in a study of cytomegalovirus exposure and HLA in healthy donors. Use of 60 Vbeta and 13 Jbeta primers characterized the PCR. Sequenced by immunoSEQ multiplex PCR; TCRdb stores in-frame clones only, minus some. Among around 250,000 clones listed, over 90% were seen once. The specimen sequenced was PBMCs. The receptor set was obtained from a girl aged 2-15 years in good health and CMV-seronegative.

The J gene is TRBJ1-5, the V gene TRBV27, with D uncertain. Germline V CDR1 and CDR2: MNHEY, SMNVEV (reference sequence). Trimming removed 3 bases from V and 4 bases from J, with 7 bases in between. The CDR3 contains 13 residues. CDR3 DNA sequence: TGTGCCAGCAGTTTGGCAGGTAATCAGCCCCAGCATTTT. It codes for CASSLAGNQPQHF.

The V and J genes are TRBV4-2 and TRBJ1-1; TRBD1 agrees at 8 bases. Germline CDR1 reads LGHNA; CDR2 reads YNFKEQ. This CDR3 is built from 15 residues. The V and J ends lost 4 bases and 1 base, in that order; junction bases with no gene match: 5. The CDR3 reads CASSPRQGPNTEAFF. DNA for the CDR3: TGTGCCAGCAGCCCAAGACAGGGGCCGAACACTGAAGCTTTCTTT.

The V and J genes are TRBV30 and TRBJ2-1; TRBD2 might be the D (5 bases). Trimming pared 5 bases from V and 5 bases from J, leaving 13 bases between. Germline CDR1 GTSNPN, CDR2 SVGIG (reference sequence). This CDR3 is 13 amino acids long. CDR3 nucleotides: TGTGCCTGGGCGGCCGGACTTGACAATGAGCAGTTCTTC. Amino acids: CAWAAGLDNEQFF.

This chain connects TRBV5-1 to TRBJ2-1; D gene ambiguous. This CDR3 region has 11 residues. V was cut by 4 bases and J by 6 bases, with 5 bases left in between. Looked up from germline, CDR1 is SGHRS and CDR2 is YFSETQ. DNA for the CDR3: TGCGCCAGCAGCCTTAGCAATGAGCAGTTCTTC. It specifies CASSLSNEQFF.

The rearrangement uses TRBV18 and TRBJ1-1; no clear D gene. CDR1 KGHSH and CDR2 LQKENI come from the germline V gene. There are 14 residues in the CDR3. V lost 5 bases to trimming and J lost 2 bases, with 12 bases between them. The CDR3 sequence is CASSTTNRNTEAFF. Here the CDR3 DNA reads TGTGCCAGCTCAACCACGAACAGAAACACTGAAGCTTTCTTT. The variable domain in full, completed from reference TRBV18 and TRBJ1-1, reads NAGVMQNPRHLVRRRGQEARLRCSPMKGHSHVYWYRQLPEEGLKFMVYLQKENIIDESGMPKERFSAEFPKEGPSILRIQQVVRGDSAAYFCASSTTNRNTEAFFGQGTRLTVV.

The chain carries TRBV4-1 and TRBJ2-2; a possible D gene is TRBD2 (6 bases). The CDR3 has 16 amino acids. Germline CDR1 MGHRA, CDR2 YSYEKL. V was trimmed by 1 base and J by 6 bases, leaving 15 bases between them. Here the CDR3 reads CASSQGTTAPAGELFF. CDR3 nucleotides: TGCGCCAGCAGCCAAGGGACTACCGCCCCCGCCGGGGAGCTGTTTTTT.

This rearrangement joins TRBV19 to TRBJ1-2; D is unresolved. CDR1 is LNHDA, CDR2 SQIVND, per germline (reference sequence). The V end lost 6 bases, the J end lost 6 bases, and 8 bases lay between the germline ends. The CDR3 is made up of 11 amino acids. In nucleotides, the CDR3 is TGTGCCAGTAGATGGGGAGATGGCTACACCTTC. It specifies CASRWGDGYTF.

CDR3 nucleotides: TGCGCCAGCAGCTTGGCCCGGGGGCTCAGGGGGTACAATGAGCAGTTCTTC. Protein sequence: CASSLARGLRGYNEQFF. This rearrangement joins TRBV5-1 to TRBJ2-1; maybe TRBD1 (7 bases). The CDR3 has 17 amino acids. CDR1 and CDR2 from the germline V gene are SGHRS and YFSETQ. Deletions cut 0 bases from V and 4 bases from J, with 17 bases between.

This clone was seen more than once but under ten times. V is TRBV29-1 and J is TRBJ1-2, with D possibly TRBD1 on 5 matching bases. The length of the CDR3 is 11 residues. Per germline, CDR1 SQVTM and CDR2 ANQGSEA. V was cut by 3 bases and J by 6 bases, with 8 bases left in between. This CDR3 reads CSVDTGDGYTF. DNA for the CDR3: TGCAGCGTTGATACGGGGGATGGCTACACCTTC. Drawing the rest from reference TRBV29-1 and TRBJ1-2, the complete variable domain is SAVISQKPSRDICQRGTSLTIQCQVDSQVTMMFWYRQQPGQSLTLIATANQGSEATYESGFVIDKFPISRPNLTFSTLTVSNMSPEDSSIYLCSVDTGDGYTFGSGTRLTVV.

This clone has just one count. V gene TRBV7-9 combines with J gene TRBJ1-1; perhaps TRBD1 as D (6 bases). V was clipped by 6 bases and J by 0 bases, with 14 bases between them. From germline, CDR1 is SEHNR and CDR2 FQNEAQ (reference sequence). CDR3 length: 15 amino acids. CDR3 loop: CASSRSGQLNTEAFF. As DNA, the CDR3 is TGTGCCAGCAGTCGAAGCGGACAGTTGAACACTGAAGCTTTCTTT.

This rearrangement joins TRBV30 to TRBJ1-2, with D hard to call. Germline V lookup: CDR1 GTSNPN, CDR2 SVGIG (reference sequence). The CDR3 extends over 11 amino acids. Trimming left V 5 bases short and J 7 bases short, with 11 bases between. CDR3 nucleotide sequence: TGTGCCTGGGCGCAGGTGGGTGGCTACACCTTC. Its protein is CAWAQVGGYTF.

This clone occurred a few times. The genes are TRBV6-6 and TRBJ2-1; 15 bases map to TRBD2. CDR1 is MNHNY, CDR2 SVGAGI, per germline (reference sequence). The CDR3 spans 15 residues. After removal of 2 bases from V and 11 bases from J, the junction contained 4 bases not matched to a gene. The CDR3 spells CASSYPGTSGGKQFF. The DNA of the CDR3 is TGTGCCAGCAGTTACCCGGGGACTAGCGGGGGGAAGCAGTTCTTC.

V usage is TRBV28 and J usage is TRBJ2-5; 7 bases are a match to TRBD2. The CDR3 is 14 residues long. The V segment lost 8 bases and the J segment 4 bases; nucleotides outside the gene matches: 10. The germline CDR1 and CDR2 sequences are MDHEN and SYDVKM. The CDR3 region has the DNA TGTGCCAGCTCCAGGGAGGGGAGGGGAGAGACCCAGTACTTC. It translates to CASSREGRGETQYF. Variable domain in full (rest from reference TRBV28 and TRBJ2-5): DVKVTQSSRYLVKRTGEKVFLECVQDMDHENMFWYRQDPGLGLRLIYFSYDVKMKEKGDIPEGYSVSREKKERFSLILESASTNQTSMYLCASSREGRGETQYFGPGTRLLVL.

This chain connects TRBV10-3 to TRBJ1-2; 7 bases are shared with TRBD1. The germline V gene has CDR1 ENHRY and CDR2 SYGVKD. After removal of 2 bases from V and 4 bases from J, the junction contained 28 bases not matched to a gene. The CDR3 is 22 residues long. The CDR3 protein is CAISEPQGVRQGKPFFFYGYTF. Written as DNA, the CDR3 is TGTGCCATCAGTGAGCCGCAGGGGGTCCGACAGGGCAAACCCTTCTTCTTCTATGGCTACACCTTC.

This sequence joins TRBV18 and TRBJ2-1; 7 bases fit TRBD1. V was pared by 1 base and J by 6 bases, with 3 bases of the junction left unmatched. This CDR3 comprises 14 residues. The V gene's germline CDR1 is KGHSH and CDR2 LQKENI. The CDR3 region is CASSPRQGGNEQFF. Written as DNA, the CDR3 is TGTGCCAGCTCACCACGACAGGGTGGCAATGAGCAGTTCTTC.

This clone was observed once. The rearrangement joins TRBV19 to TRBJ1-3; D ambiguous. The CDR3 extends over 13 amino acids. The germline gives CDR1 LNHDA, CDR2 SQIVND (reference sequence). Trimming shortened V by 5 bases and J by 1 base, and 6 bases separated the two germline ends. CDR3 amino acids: CASSQASGNTIYF. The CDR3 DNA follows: TGTGCCAGTAGTCAGGCTTCTGGAAACACCATATATTTT.

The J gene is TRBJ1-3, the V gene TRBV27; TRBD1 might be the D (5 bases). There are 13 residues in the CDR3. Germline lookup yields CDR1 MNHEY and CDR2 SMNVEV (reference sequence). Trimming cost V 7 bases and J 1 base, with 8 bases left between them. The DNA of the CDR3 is TGTGCCAGCAAAGGGGTATCTGGAAACACCATATATTTT. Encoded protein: CASKGVSGNTIYF.

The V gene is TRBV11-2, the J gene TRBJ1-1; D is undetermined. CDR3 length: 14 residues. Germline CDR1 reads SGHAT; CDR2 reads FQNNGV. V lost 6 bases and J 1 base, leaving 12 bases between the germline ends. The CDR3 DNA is TGTGCCAGCAGACGAGGCGGCGGGAACACTGAAGCTTTCTTT. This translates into CASRRGGGNTEAFF.

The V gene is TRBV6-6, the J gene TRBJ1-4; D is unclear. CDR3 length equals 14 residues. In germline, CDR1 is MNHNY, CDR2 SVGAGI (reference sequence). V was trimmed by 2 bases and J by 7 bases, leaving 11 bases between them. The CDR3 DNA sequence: TGTGCCAGCAGTTACAACTCCGCGTTTGAAAAACTGTTTTTT. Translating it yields CASSYNSAFEKLFF.

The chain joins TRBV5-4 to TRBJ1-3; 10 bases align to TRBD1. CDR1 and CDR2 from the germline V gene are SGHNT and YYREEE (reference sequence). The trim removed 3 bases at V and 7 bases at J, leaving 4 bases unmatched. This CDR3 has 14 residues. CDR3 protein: CASSSGQGRNTIYF. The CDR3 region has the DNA TGTGCCAGCAGCTCGGGACAGGGGAGGAACACCATATATTTT.

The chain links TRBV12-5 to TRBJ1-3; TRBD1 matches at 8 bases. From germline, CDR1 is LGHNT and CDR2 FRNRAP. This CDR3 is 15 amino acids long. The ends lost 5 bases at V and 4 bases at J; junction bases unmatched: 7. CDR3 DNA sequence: TGTGCTAGTGGTCCCGGACAGGGTTTGGGAAACACCATATATTTT. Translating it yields CASGPGQGLGNTIYF.

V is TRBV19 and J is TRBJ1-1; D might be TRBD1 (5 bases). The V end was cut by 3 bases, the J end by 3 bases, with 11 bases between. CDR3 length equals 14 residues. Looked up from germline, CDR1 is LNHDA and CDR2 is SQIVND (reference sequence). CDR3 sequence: CASSIRGQHTEAFF. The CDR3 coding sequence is TGTGCCAGTAGTATTAGAGGACAACACACTGAAGCTTTCTTT.

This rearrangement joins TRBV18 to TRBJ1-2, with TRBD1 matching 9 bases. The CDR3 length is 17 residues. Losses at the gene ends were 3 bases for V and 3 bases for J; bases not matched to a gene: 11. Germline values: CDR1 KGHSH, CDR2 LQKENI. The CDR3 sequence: CASSPVFRDRAHYGYTF. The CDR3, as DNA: TGTGCCAGCTCACCGGTATTCCGGGACAGGGCCCACTATGGCTACACCTTC.

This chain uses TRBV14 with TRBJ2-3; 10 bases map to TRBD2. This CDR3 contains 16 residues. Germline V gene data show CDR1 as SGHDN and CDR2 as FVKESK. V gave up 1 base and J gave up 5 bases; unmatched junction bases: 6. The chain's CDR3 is CASSQAQRGGRDTQYF. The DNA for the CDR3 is TGTGCCAGCAGCCAAGCCCAGCGGGGGGGCCGAGATACGCAGTATTTT.

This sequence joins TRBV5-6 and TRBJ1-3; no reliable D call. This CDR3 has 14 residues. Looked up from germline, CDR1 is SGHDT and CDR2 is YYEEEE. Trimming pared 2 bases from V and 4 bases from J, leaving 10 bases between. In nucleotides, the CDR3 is TGTGCCAGCAGCTTAGAGTACGAGGGAAACACCATATATTTT. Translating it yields CASSLEYEGNTIYF.

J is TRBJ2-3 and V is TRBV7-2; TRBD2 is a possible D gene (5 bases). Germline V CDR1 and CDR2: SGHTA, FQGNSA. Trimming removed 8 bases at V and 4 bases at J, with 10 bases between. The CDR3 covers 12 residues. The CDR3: CASGPGSDTQYF. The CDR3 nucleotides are TGTGCCAGCGGGCCGGGGTCAGATACGCAGTATTTT.

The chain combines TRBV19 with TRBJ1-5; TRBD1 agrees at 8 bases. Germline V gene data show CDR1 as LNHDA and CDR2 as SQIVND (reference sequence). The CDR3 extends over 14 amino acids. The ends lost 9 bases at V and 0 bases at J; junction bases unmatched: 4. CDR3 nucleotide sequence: TGTGCCAGCGGGACAGGTTATAGCAATCAGCCCCAGCATTTT. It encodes CASGTGYSNQPQHF. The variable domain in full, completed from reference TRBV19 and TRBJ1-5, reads DGGITQSPKYLFRKEGQNVTLSCEQNLNHDAMYWYRQDPGQGLRLIYYSQIVNDFQKGDIAEGYSVSREKKESFPLTVTSAQKNPTAFYLCASGTGYSNQPQHFGDGTRLSIL.

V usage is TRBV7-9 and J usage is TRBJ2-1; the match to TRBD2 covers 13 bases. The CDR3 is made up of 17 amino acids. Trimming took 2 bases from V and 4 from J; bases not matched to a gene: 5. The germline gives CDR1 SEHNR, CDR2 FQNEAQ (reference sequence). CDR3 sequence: CASSLPPGLAGYNEQFF. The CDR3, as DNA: TGTGCCAGCAGCTTACCTCCGGGACTAGCGGGGTACAATGAGCAGTTCTTC.

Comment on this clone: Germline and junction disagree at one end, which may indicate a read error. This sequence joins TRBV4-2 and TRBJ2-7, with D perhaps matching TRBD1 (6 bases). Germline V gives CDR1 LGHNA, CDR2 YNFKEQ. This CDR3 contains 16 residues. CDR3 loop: CVSSQDQGSGSYEQYF. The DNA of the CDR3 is TGTGTCAGCAGCCAAGATCAGGGGAGTGGGTCCTACGAGCAGTACTTC.

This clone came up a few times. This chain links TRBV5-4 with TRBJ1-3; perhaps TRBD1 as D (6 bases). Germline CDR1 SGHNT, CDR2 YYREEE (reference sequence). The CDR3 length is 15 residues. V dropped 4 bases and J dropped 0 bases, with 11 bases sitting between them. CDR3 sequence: CASSPDSHSGNTIYF. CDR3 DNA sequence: TGTGCCAGCAGCCCGGACAGCCACTCTGGAAACACCATATATTTT.